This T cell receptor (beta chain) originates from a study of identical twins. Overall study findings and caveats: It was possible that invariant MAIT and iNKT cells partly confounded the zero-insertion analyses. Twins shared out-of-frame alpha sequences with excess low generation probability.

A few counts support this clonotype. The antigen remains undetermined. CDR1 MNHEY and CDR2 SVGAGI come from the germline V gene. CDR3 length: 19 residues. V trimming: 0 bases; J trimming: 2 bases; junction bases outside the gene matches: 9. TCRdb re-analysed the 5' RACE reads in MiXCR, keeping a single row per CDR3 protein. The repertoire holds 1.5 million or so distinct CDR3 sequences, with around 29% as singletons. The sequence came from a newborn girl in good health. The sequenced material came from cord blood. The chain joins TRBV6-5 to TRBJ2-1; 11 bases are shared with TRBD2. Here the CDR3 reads CASSYSTTSTSGTYNEQFF. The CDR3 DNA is TGTGCCAGCAGTTACTCGACTACATCGACTAGCGGGACCTACAATGAGCAGTTCTTC.